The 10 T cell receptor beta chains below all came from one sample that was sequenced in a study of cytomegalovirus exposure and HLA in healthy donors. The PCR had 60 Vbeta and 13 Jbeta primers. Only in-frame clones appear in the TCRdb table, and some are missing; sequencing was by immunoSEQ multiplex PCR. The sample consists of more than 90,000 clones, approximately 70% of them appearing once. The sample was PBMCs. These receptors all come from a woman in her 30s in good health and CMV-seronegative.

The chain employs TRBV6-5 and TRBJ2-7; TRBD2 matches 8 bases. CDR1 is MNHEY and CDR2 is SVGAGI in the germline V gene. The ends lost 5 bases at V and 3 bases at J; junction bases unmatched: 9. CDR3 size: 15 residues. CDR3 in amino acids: CASSIDSGGFYEQYF. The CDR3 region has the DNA TGTGCCAGCAGTATCGACAGCGGGGGATTCTACGAGCAGTACTTC.

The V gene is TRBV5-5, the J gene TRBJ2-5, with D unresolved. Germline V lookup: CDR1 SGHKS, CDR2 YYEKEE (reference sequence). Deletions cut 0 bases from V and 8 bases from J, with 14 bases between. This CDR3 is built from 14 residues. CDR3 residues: CASSLEGIAVTQYF. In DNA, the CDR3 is TGTGCCAGCAGCTTGGAAGGTATCGCGGTTACCCAGTACTTC.

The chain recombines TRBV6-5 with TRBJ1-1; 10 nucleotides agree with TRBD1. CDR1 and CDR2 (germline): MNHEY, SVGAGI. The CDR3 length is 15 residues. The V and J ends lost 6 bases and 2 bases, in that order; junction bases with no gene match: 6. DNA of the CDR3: TGTGCCAGCAGAGACAGGGGGCTATTTAACACTGAAGCTTTCTTT. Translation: CASRDRGLFNTEAFF.

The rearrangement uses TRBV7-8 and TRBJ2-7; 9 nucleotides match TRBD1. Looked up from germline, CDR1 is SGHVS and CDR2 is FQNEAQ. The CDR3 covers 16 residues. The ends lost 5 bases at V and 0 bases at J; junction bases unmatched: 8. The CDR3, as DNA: TGTGCCAGCAGCGTCTCCGGGACAGGGAACTCCTACGAGCAGTACTTC. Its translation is CASSVSGTGNSYEQYF.

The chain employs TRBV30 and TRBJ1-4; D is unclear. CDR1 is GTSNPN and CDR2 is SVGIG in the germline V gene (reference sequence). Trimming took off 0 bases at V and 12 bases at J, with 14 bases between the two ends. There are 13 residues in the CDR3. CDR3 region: CAWSVRWREELFF. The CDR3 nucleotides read TGTGCCTGGAGTGTACGGTGGAGAGAGGAACTGTTTTTT.

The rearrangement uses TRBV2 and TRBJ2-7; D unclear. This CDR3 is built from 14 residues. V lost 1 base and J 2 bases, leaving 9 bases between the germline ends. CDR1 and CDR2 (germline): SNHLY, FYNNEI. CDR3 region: CASSEDRNTYEQYF. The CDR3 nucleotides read TGTGCCAGCAGTGAAGACCGTAACACCTACGAGCAGTACTTC.

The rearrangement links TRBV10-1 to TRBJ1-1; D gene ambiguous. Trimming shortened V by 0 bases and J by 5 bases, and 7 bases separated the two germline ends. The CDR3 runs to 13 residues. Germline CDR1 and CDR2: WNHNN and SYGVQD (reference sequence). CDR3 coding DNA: TGCGCCAGCAGTGAGTCGAGGGCGACTGAAGCTTTCTTT. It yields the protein CASSESRATEAFF.

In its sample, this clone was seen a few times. The CDR3: CASSAPGQVNTEAFF. CDR3 bases: TGTGCCAGCAGCGCGCCGGGACAGGTGAACACTGAAGCTTTCTTT. The genes are TRBV13 and TRBJ1-1; 8 nucleotides match TRBD1. This CDR3 has 15 amino acids. The trim removed 5 bases at V and 0 bases at J, leaving 5 bases unmatched. Germline loops: CDR1 PRHDT, CDR2 FYEKMQ (reference sequence).

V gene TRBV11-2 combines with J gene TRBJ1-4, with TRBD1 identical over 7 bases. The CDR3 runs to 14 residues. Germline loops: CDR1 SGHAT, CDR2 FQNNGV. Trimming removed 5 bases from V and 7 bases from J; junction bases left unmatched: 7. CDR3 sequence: CASSPRTGGEKLFF. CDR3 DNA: TGTGCCAGCAGCCCACGGACAGGTGGTGAAAAACTGTTTTTT.

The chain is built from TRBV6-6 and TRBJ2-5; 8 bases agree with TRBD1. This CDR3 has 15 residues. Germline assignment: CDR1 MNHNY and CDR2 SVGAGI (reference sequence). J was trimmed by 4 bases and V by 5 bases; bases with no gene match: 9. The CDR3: CASSRNRGSGETQYF. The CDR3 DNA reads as TGTGCCAGCAGTCGGAACAGGGGGAGTGGAGAGACCCAGTACTTC.